Detailed here is one T cell receptor beta chain. The table lists this clonotype with many counts. Its antigen target is currently unknown. Base-call qualities are not available, and no considerably larger clone is one nucleotide away. This sample was included in a study of blood T cells in healthy people across ages (dated by TCRdb to between 2015 and 2017). Study-wide context: In model experiments, roughly one uniquely barcoded TCR beta cDNA molecule per two T cells was captured by template switching. Age-related changes in TCR beta repertoire diversity were measured in the study by deep sequencing normalized with unique cDNA molecular identifiers. Donors were grouped into four age groups: young (average approximately 15 years), middle-aged (over 35), aged (around 60) and long-lived (over 80). To avoid experimental bias, donors of different ages were spread randomly across the sequencing lanes. Two additional independent replicas of 1 million unique cDNA reads from the same blood draw were analyzed for two donors (one aged 18 to 29 and one aged 80 or older).

Library prep was done by 5' RACE. Sequencer: Illumina HiSeq 2500. A second about 7 to 11 cycle PCR used a sample-barcoded 5' primer and a J-beta primer mix. Each TCR beta cDNA molecule received a unique molecular identifier from a template-switch 5' adaptor carrying 12 random nucleotides. Each sample yielded at least 2.5 million CDR3-containing paired-end reads. The Mint cDNA synthesis kit, primed by a TRBC-specific oligonucleotide, was used to synthesize first-strand cDNA from all RNA. Following uracil-DNA glycosylase treatment, a first 18-cycle PCR with universal primers M1SS and BC2_uni_R was performed on all cDNA. As for how the authors treated the data: Each sample was normalized by randomly selecting 1 million high-quality reads, each carrying a distinct molecular identifier. Instead of being binned into consensus sequences, reads with shared molecular identifiers were discarded. MiTCR, with a Q25 quality threshold and the strictest error-elimination algorithm, was used for CDR3 identification, clonotype clustering and error correction. A nonparametric unseen species model using Euler transformation provided a lower-bound estimate of total TCR beta diversity. TCRdb cleaned the public reads at Q25 with fastp, built clones with MiXCR and kept in-frame beta chains. Every distinct CDR3 protein forms one entry, paired with its most common genes and DNA. The V and J calls reflect TCRdb's pipeline rather than the authors' work. The sample table lists about 640,000 distinct CDR3 sequences, about 30% of them with a count of one. Less than 20% of the sample lies in the top ten.

The 35 to 40 donors, aged about 6 to 100 years, were systemically healthy Caucasian individuals from Russia. Each donor gave about 11 milliliters of peripheral blood, drawn into EDTA-treated Vacutainer tubes. Ficoll-Paque density-gradient centrifugation was used to isolate PBMCs, with at least 6.5 million per sample. Trizol reagent was used to extract total RNA from PBMCs, with at least 6 micrograms per sample. For every donor, an aliquot of PBMCs went through flow cytometry to measure the percentages of naive CD45RAhigh/CD27high T cells. Overall results and qualifications from the work: As age increased, observed TCR beta diversity per million T cells dropped in a roughly linear way, and a significant reduction was already evident by age roughly 40. Compared with the aged group, the long-lived group had more naive CD4+ T cells, fewer expanded clones and increased TCR diversity, suggesting age selection. Since profiling was done on bulk unsorted PBMCs, naive and antigen-experienced compartments could not be conclusively compared. Because donor CMV infection status was unknown, age-related changes in expanded clonotypes were potentially confounded. Estimates of total diversity based on one million sequenced T cells were regarded as lower bounds and as underestimates. The percentage of naive T cells measured by flow cytometry correlated strongly with observed TCR beta diversity.

The CDR3 covers 13 residues, taking in both the cysteine and the phenylalanine. CDR3 DNA only is kept here, 39 bases in frame from base 1. CDR1 is given as DFQATT and CDR2 as SNEGSKA, both from the germline V gene (reference sequence). Trimmed from V: 8 bases; trimmed from J: 3 bases; junction bases lacking a gene match: 6. The sequence derives from a woman at least 80 years old in good health. The sequenced material came from blood. The rearrangement joined TRBV20-1 to TRBJ2-3, and TRBD2 matches 9 of the central bases. The DNA is TGCAGTTCCAGCGGGGGGTCAACAGATACGCAGTATTTT. Translation gives CSSSGGSTDTQYF.